A selection of T cell receptor beta chains follows, all from one sample in a study of T cells after yellow fever vaccination. TCRdb itself ran the 5' RACE reads through MiXCR, one entry per CDR3 protein. The table includes a few hundred thousand distinct CDR3 sequences, around 3.9% detected once. The sample in question was PBMCs, obtained 5 days after the yellow fever booster vaccination. These receptors were taken from a man between 18 and 29 years old who received the YFV17D yellow fever vaccine. Both conserved end residues are part of each CDR3. Each record gives: J gene, V gene, clone size, D gene, CDR3 protein, CDR3 DNA. A D gene is named only where the DNA matches it firmly. The size field is filled for only some rows; it gives once, few, many or a size class.

>TRBJ1-2|TRBV4-1|few|.
CASSQEIGWAGYTF
TGCGCCAGCAGCCAAGAAATAGGGTGGGCCGGCTACACCTTC
>TRBJ2-5|TRBV4-3|.|TRBD2
CASSQVQVAGVIETQYF
TGCGCCAGCAGCCAAGTTCAGGTAGCGGGGGTGATCGAGACCCAGTACTTC
>TRBJ2-3|TRBV11-1|many|TRBD1
CASSLRQGRRDTQYF
TGTGCCAGCAGCTTACGACAGGGGAGGCGAGATACGCAGTATTTT
>TRBJ2-5|TRBV27|many|TRBD2
CASSLLAGGRETQYF
TGTGCCAGCAGCTTATTGGCGGGGGGGCGGGAGACCCAGTACTTC
>TRBJ2-3|TRBV12-3/TRBV12-4|.|.
CASSRQTTDTQYF
TGTGCCAGCAGTCGACAAACCACAGATACGCAGTATTTT
>TRBJ2-7|TRBV6-1|few|.
CASIEGLNYEQYF
TGTGCCAGCATTGAAGGTCTAAACTACGAGCAGTACTTC
>TRBJ1-5|TRBV20-1|.|.
CSARNRDTHQPQHF
TGCAGTGCTAGAAACCGGGACACCCATCAGCCCCAGCATTTT
>TRBJ2-1|TRBV3-1|many|TRBD2
CASSLTASGDEKFF
TGTGCCAGCAGCTTGACAGCTAGCGGTGATGAGAAGTTCTTC
>TRBJ1-1|TRBV9|.|TRBD1
CASSVLGDSQGAFF
TGTGCCAGCAGCGTTTTGGGGGACAGCCAGGGGGCTTTCTTT
>TRBJ2-5|TRBV5-1|many|TRBD1
CASSLLGQEQETQYF
TGCGCCAGCAGCCTCCTGGGACAGGAGCAAGAGACCCAGTACTTC
>TRBJ2-1|TRBV4-3|few|.
CASSQDRFSYNEQFF
TGCGCCAGCAGCCAAGATAGGTTCTCCTACAATGAGCAGTTCTTC
>TRBJ2-5|TRBV11-2|.|TRBD1
CASSLNRGHQETQYF
TGTGCCAGCAGCTTAAACAGGGGGCATCAAGAGACCCAGTACTTC